Given below is one T cell receptor beta chain in context. What it binds is unknown. The sample originates from a study of T cells after yellow fever vaccination. Study-level background: Some fractions had low cell numbers, and these were prepared with SMART-Seq v4 Ultra Low Input.

General observations from the study: Researchers cautioned that FACS-sorted repertoires could harbor abundant clonotypes contaminating from the bulk population.

MiXCR was run by TCRdb on the 5' RACE reads, yielding one entry per CDR3 protein. The sample carries about 320,000 distinct CDR3 sequences, around 10% recorded once. CDR1 is KGHSH, CDR2 LQKENI, per germline. The V end was cut by 4 bases, the J end by 3 bases, with 15 bases between. The CDR3 has 15 residues. This rearrangement joins TRBV18 to TRBJ1-1, with a possible D match to TRBD1 (6 bases). The TCR originated in a man aged 18 to 35 who received the YFV17D yellow fever vaccine. This specimen consisted of CD4+ T cells sorted from PBMCs, obtained 45 days after the yellow fever booster vaccination. The CDR3 nucleotides read TGTGCCAGCTCACAGACGCCAGGGGCAGACACTGAAGCTTTCTTT. It is translated as CASSQTPGADTEAFF.